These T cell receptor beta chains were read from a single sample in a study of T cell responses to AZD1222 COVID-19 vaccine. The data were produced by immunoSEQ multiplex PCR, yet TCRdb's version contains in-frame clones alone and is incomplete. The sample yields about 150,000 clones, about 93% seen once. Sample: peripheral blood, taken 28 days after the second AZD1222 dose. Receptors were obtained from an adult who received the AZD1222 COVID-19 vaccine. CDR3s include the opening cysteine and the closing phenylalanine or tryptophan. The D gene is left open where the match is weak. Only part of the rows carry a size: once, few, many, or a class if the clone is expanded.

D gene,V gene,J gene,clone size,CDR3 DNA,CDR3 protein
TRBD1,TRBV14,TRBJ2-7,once,TGTGCCAGCAGCCAAGATCCCCGGACAGGGGGTCCCTACGAGCAGTACTTC,CASSQDPRTGGPYEQYF
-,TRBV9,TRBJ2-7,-,TGTGCCAGCAGCGTAGGAAGTCAGCGAGGCTATTTCTACGAGCAGTACTTC,CASSVGSQRGYFYEQYF
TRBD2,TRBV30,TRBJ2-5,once,TGTGCCGGATGGACTAGCGGGGAAGAGACCCAGTACTTC,CAGWTSGEETQYF
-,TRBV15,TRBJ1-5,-,TGTGCCACCAGCAGACCTTCACAGGGAGCCAATCAGCCCCAGCATTTT,CATSRPSQGANQPQHF
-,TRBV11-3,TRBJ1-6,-,TGTGCCAGCAGCTTAACAGGTTTTCACAATTCACCCCTCCACTTT,CASSLTGFHNSPLHF
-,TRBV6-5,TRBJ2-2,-,TGTGCCAGCAGGTTTACGGGGATCACCGGGGAGCTGTTTTTT,CASRFTGITGELFF
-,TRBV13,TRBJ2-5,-,TGTGCCAGCAGCTTAGGGAGGGAGACCCAGTACTTC,CASSLGRETQYF
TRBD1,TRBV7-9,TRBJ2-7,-,TGTGCCAGCAGCTTAGCGGGACAGGGGTCCTACGAGCAGTACTTC,CASSLAGQGSYEQYF
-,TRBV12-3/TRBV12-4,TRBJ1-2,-,TGTGCCAGCAGTTTCGGGCGGGATGGCTACACCTTC,CASSFGRDGYTF
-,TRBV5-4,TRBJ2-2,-,TGTGCCAGCAGCTTGGTGGGCACCGGGGAGCTGTTTTTT,CASSLVGTGELFF
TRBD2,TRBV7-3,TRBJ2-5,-,TGTGCCAGCAGCGACTCTAGCGGGGGGCAGCAAGAGACCCAGTACTTC,CASSDSSGGQQETQYF
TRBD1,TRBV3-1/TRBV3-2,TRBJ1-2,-,TGTGCCAGCAGGACGACAGGGAACTATGGCTACACCTTC,CASRTTGNYGYTF
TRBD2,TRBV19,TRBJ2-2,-,TGTGCCAGTAGATCGCCGGGGGGCACCGGGGAGCTGTTTTTT,CASRSPGGTGELFF
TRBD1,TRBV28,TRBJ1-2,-,TGTGCCAGCAGTTTACTACAGGGGGGTCACTATGGCTACACCTTC,CASSLLQGGHYGYTF
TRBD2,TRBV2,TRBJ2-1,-,TGTGCCAGCAGATTTAAGCGGGGGGATAACAATGAGCAGTTCTTC,CASRFKRGDNNEQFF
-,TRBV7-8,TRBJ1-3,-,TGTGCCAGCAGCTTTTCGAGGGTCCGGGACACCATATATTTT,CASSFSRVRDTIYF
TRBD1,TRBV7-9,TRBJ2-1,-,TGTGCCAGCAGCTTAGTTAGTAGGGGGCGTCGTATTCTCGGTGAGCAGTTCTTC,CASSLVSRGRRILGEQFF
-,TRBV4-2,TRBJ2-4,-,TGTGCCAGCAGCCAAGCATTAGGTCAACAGGGCTCAAACATTCAGTACTTC,CASSQALGQQGSNIQYF
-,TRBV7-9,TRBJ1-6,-,TGTGCCAGCAGTAGAGGGGCTTATAATTCACCCCTCCACTTT,CASSRGAYNSPLHF
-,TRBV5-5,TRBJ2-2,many,TGTGCCAGCAGCCCACCTAGCCTGCCCGGGGAGCTGTTTTTT,CASSPPSLPGELFF
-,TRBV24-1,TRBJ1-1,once,TGTGCCACCAGTCCGCCGGGGGCGGGGGTTTACACTGAAGCTTTCTTT,CATSPPGAGVYTEAFF
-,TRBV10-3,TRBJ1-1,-,TGTGCCATCAGTAGGGGCAGGGAGGACACTGAAGCTTTCTTT,CAISRGREDTEAFF
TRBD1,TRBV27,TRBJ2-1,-,TGTGCCAGCAGTTTTTTTGGGACAGGGATGGATGAGCAGTTCTTC,CASSFFGTGMDEQFF